The T cell receptor beta chain described here comes from a study of post-analysis software for immune sequencing data. Study-level background: Relapsing-remitting, secondary progressive and progressive-relapsing courses of multiple sclerosis were included.

A note on this clonotype: The antigen remains unidentified.

Prepared TCR beta cDNA libraries contained unique molecular identifiers. Each CDR3 protein is one row after TCRdb ran MiXCR on the PCR reads. The sample records hundreds of thousands of distinct CDR3 sequences, 25% to 30% being singletons. Whole-study results and caveats: Analysis by F measure revealed that same-batch samples clustered strongly together. A significant reduction in normalized Chao1 diversity was observed in multiple sclerosis patients versus controls.

This clonotype was sampled from a girl under 18 with multiple sclerosis. The sequencing input was blood.

The CDR3 DNA sequence: TGTGCCAGCAGCTCTAGCGGGAGTGGGACCCAGTACTTC. Translation gives CASSSSGSGTQYF. The V gene is TRBV9, the J gene TRBJ2-5; 10 bases match TRBD2. Per germline, CDR1 SGDLS and CDR2 YYNGEE. Trimming removed 4 bases from V and 7 bases from J; junction bases left unmatched: 4. This CDR3 has 13 residues.